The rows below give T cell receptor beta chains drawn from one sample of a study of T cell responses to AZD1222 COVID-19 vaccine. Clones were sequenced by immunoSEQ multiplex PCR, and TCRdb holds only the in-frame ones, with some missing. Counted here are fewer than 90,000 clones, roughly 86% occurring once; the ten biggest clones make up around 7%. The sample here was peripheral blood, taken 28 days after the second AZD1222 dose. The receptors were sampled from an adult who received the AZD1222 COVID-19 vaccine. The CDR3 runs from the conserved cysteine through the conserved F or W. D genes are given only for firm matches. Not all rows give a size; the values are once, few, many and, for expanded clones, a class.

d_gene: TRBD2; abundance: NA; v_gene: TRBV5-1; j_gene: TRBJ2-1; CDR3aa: CASSGGTSGVQFF; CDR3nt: TGCGCCAGCAGCGGTGGGACTAGCGGGGTTCAGTTCTTC
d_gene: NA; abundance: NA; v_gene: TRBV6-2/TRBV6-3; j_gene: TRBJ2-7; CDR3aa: CASSLLDERADEQYF; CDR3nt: TGTGCCAGCAGTCTCCTAGACGAGAGGGCCGACGAGCAGTACTTC
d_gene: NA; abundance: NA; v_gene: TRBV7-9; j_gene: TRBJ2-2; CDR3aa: CASSLFRNTGELFF; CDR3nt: TGTGCCAGCAGCTTATTTCGCAACACCGGGGAGCTGTTTTTT
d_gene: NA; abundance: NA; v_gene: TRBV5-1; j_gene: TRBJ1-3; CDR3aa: CASSFGAVNSGNTIYF; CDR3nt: TGCGCCAGCAGCTTTGGGGCTGTAAACTCTGGAAACACCATATATTTT
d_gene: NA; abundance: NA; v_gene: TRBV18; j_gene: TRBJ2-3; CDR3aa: CASSPRAFSRGDTQYF; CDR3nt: TGTGCCAGCTCACCGAGGGCCTTTTCGAGGGGTGATACGCAGTATTTT
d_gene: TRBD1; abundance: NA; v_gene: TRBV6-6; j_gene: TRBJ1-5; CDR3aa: CASSRTGYQPQHF; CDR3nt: TGTGCCAGCAGTCGGACAGGATATCAGCCCCAGCATTTT
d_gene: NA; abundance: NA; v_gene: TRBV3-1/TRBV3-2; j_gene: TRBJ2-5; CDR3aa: CASSPRVVGETQYF; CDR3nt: TGTGCCAGCAGCCCCCGAGTGGTTGGGGAGACCCAGTACTTC
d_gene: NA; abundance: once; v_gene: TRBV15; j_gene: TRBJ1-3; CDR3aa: CATTTELSGNTIYF; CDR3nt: TGTGCCACCACGACCGAGCTCTCTGGAAACACCATATATTTT
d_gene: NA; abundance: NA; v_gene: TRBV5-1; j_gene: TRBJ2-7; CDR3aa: CASRAGYEQYF; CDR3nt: TGCGCCAGCAGGGCCGGTTACGAGCAGTACTTC
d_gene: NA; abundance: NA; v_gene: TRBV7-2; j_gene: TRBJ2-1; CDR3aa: CASSLSPGAQFF; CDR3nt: TGTGCCAGCAGCTTATCCCCCGGAGCGCAGTTCTTC
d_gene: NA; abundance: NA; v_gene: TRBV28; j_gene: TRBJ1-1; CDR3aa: CASSLTGWAFF; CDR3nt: TGTGCCAGCAGCCTGACGGGTTGGGCTTTCTTT
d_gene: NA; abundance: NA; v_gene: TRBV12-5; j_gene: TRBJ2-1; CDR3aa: CASGLTVYEQFF; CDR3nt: TGTGCTAGTGGCCTGACAGTATACGAGCAGTTCTTC
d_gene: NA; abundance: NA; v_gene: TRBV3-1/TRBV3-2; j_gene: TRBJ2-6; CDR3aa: CASSQTGSGANVLTF; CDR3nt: TGTGCCAGCAGCCAAACAGGCTCTGGGGCCAACGTCCTGACTTTC
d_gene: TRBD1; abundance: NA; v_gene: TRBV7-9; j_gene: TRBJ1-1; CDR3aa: CASSPTGITEAFF; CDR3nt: TGTGCCAGCAGCCCGACAGGGATCACTGAAGCTTTCTTT
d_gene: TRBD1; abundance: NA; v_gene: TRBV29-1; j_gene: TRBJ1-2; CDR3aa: CSAWGQRTGYTF; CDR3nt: TGCAGCGCGTGGGGACAGAGGACTGGCTACACCTTC
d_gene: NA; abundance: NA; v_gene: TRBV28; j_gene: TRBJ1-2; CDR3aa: CASSSPIRGYTF; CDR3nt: TGTGCCAGCAGTTCCCCGATCCGGGGCTACACCTTC
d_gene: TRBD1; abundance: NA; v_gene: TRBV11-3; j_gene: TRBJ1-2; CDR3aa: CASSSSRTGITNYGYTF; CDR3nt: TGTGCCAGCAGCTCCTCACGGACAGGCATTACTAACTATGGCTACACCTTC
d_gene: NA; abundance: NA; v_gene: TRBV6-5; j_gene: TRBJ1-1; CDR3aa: CASIRMGEAFF; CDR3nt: TGTGCCAGCATCAGAATGGGTGAAGCTTTCTTT